The next 15 T cell receptor beta chains were all read from a single sample in a study of shared clonotypes between healthy human individuals. Generated by immunoSEQ multiplex PCR, the TCRdb table keeps only in-frame clones and is missing some. The table shows a few million clones, with 85% to 95% occurring only once. Sequenced input: naive CD4+ T cells sorted from blood. Described subset: CD45RA+ positively selected. These receptors all come from a man between 18 and 35 years old in good health.

This chain's CDR3 is CASSRDSYTYGYTF. The CDR3 bases are TGTGCCAGCAGCCGGGACAGTTATACTTATGGCTACACCTTC. The chain has TRBV28 and TRBJ1-2; the match to TRBD1 covers 7 bases. After removal of 6 bases from V and 5 bases from J, the junction contained 9 bases not matched to a gene. CDR1 and CDR2 from the germline V gene are MDHEN and SYDVKM. The CDR3 runs 14 residues.

This clone was picked up one time. In the same sample, other DNA sequences code for this CDR3. The CDR3 sequence: CAWSGLAGNTGELFF. Here the CDR3 DNA reads TGTGCCTGGAGTGGACTAGCGGGAAACACCGGGGAGCTGTTTTTT. This chain connects TRBV30 to TRBJ2-2; TRBD2 matches at 11 bases. After removal of 1 base from V and 2 bases from J, the junction contained 0 bases not matched to a gene. The CDR3 spans 15 residues. Germline V lookup: CDR1 GTSNPN, CDR2 SVGIG (reference sequence).

The CDR3 nucleotides read TGTGCCAGCAGCCAAGGACGGTTGCTCTACAATGAGCAGTTCTTC. Its protein product is CASSQGRLLYNEQFF. The rearrangement uses TRBV6-5 and TRBJ2-1, with D unresolved. This CDR3 contains 15 residues. V lost 6 bases, J lost 3 bases, and 15 bases lay in between. Germline loops: CDR1 MNHEY, CDR2 SVGAGI.

The chain combines TRBV18 with TRBJ1-5; no firm D call. V was cut by 6 bases and J by 0 bases, with 12 bases left in between. In germline, CDR1 is KGHSH, CDR2 LQKENI. The CDR3 runs 15 residues. CDR3 nucleotides: TGTGCCAGCTCTCCCTCCGTAACTAGCAATCAGCCCCAGCATTTT. Translating gives CASSPSVTSNQPQHF.

The chain combines TRBV11-2 with TRBJ1-2, with a weak D call TRBD1 (5 bases). The CDR3 totals 16 residues. Trimming stripped 1 base from V and 5 bases from J, with 17 bases between. CDR1 SGHAT and CDR2 FQNNGV come from the germline V gene. For the CDR3, the DNA is TGTGCCAGCAGCTTAGGGTGGTCAGGGCAAGGATATGGCTACACCTTC. Translated: CASSLGWSGQGYGYTF.

V gene TRBV18 combines with J gene TRBJ1-5; D is ambiguous. Germline V lookup: CDR1 KGHSH, CDR2 LQKENI. Trimming shortened V by 5 bases and J by 7 bases, and 18 bases separated the two germline ends. This CDR3 contains 15 residues. The CDR3 region has the DNA TGTGCCAGCTCATCTAAGGCTGGGGTCGGGCAGCCCCAGCATTTT. As protein: CASSSKAGVGQPQHF.

The chain carries TRBV28 and TRBJ2-2; possible D gene TRBD1, 5 bases. V lost 5 bases to trimming and J lost 3 bases, with 7 bases between them. This CDR3 is 13 amino acids long. Germline CDR1 reads MDHEN; CDR2 reads SYDVKM. The CDR3 reads CASSRQHTGELFF. Here the CDR3 DNA reads TGTGCCAGCAGTCGACAGCACACCGGGGAGCTGTTTTTT.

The chain uses TRBV4-1 and TRBJ2-1; D possibly corresponds to TRBD2 (6 bases). The CDR3 runs 17 residues. V lost 6 bases, J lost 6 bases, and 24 bases lay in between. CDR1 is MGHRA, CDR2 YSYEKL, per germline. The CDR3 loop is CASSPEILATPLNEQFF. CDR3 bases: TGCGCCAGCAGTCCGGAAATTCTAGCGACCCCGCTCAATGAGCAGTTCTTC.

To note about this clone: A read error may produce the germline difference seen at one junction end. The rearrangement links TRBV18 to TRBJ2-7; 9 bases are shared with TRBD2. Germline-derived CDR1 and CDR2 are KGHSH and LQKENI. The CDR3 totals 15 residues. As DNA, the CDR3 is TGTGCCAGCTCATCACCCCTAGCGGGAACAAACGAGCAGTACTTC. This encodes CASSSPLAGTNEQYF.

The chain has TRBV28 and TRBJ2-1, with a tentative D call TRBD2 (7 bases). Germline values: CDR1 MDHEN, CDR2 SYDVKM. Trimming removed 6 bases from V and 8 bases from J, with 23 bases in between. This CDR3 is built from 16 residues. The DNA of the CDR3 is TGTGCCAGCAGGACAAGAGGGGGGGGACCCGTGGATGAGCAGTTCTTC. Its translation is CASRTRGGGPVDEQFF.

The CDR3 bases are TGTGCCACCAGCAGAGTTGGGGATCAGCCCCAGCATTTT. Encoded protein: CATSRVGDQPQHF. The chain employs TRBV15 and TRBJ1-5; D not certain. Per the germline V gene, CDR1 is LNHNV and CDR2 is YYDKDF (reference sequence). CDR3 length: 13 residues. Trimming cost V 1 base and J 5 bases, with 6 bases left between them.

J is TRBJ1-6 and V is TRBV7-9; D ambiguous. From germline, CDR1 is SEHNR and CDR2 FQNEAQ (reference sequence). The CDR3 contains 12 residues. Trimming removed 10 bases from V and 8 bases from J, with 12 bases in between. Here the CDR3 reads CATKAPHSPLHF. CDR3 nucleotide sequence: TGTGCCACCAAAGCCCCACATTCACCCCTCCACTTT.

The CDR3 sequence: CASSPPGAYEQYF. The CDR3 DNA reads TGTGCCAGCAGTCCTCCGGGGGCCTACGAGCAGTACTTC. This rearrangement joins TRBV6-1 to TRBJ2-7; a possible D gene is TRBD2 (6 bases). Trimming removed 5 bases at V and 2 bases at J, with 10 bases between. This CDR3 has 13 residues. CDR1 is MNHNS and CDR2 is SASEGT in the germline V gene.

The chain couples TRBV19 to TRBJ1-1; the D gene is possibly TRBD1 (6 bases). Between the trimmed V and J ends, which lost 9 bases and 1 base, there was a span of 18 bases. The V gene's germline CDR1 is LNHDA and CDR2 SQIVND (reference sequence). CDR3 length: 15 residues. The DNA for the CDR3 is TGTGCCAGCCATCCAGGGGCTTGGAAGAACACTGAAGCTTTCTTT. Its translation: CASHPGAWKNTEAFF.

This clone was detected once. The J gene is TRBJ1-6, the V gene TRBV5-1, with 11 bases identical to TRBD1. The CDR3 is 17 residues long. The V gene end was trimmed by 4 bases and the J gene end by 4 bases; junction bases not matched to a gene: 7. The germline CDR1 and CDR2 sequences are SGHRS and YFSETQ. In DNA form, the CDR3 reads TGCGCCAGCAGCCTCTGGGACAGGGGGAATTATAATTCACCCCTCCACTTT. Its protein is CASSLWDRGNYNSPLHF.